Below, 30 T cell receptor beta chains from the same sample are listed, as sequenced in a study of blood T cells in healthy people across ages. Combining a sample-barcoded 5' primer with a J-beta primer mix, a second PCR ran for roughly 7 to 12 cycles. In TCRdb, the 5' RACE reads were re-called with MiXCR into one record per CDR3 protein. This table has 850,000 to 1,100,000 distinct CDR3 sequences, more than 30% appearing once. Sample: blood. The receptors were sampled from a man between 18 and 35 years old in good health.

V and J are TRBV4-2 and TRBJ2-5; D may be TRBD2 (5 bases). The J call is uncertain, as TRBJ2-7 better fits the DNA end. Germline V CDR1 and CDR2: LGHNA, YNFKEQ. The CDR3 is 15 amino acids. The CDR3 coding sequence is TGTGCCAGCAGCCAGGAGGTACAGATTTACTACGAGCAGTACTTC. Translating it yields CASSQEVQIYYEQYF.

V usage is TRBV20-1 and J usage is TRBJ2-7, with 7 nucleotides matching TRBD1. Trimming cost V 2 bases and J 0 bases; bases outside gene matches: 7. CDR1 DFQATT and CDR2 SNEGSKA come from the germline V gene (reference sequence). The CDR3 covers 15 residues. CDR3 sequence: CSARPRTGVSYEQYF. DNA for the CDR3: TGCAGTGCTAGACCTAGGACAGGCGTCTCCTACGAGCAGTACTTC.

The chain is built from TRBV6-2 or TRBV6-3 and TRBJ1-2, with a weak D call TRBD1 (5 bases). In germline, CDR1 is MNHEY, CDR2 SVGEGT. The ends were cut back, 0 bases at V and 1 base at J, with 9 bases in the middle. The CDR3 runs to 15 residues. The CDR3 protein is CASSYSTALNYGYTF. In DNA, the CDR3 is TGTGCCAGCAGTTACTCGACAGCCCTTAACTATGGCTACACCTTC.

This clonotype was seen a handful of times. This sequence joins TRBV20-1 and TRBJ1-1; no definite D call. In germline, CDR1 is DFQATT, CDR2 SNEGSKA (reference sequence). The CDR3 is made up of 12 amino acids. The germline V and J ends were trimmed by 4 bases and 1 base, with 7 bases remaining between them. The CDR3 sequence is CSANPRNTEAFF. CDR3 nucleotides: TGCAGTGCTAACCCAAGGAACACTGAAGCTTTCTTT.

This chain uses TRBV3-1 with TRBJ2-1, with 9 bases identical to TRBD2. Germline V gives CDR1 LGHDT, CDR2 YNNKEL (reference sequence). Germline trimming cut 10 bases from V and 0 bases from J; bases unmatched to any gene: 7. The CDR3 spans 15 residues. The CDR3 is CATEAGGSSYNEQFF. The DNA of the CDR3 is TGTGCCACGGAAGCGGGGGGTAGCTCCTACAATGAGCAGTTCTTC.

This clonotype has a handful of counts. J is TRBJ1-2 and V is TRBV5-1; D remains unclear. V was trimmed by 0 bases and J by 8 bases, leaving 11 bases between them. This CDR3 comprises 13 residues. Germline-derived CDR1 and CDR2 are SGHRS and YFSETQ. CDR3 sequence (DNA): TGCGCCAGCAGCTTGGGCACCCTTCTCGGCTACACCTTC. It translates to CASSLGTLLGYTF.

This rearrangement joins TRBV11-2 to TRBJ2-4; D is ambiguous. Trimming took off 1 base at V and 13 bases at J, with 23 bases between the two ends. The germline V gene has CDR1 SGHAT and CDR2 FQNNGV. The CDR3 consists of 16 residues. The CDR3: CASSLGTYPSYNEQYF. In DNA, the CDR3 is TGTGCCAGCAGCTTAGGGACCTACCCCTCCTACAATGAGCAGTACTTC.

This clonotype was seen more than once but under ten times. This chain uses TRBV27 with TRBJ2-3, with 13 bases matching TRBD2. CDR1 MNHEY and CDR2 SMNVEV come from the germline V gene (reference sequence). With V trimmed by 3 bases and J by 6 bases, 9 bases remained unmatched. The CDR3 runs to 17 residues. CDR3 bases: TGTGCCAGCAGTTTGTTGACTAGCGGGGGGCCCACGGATACGCAGTATTTT. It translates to CASSLLTSGGPTDTQYF.

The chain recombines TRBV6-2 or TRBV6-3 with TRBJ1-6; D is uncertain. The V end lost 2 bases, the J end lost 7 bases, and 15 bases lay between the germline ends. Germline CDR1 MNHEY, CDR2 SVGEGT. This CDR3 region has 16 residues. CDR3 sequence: CASSYVPWSYNSPLHF. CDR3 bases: TGTGCCAGCAGTTACGTCCCGTGGTCTTACAATTCACCCCTCCACTTT.

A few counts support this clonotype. As DNA, the CDR3 is TGCGCCAGCGCCGTACGGGTGAGCTCCTACAATGAGCAGTACTTC. Residues: CASAVRVSSYNEQYF. V gene TRBV5-1 combines with J gene TRBJ2-1; D not certain. Gene TRBJ2-7 matches the end of the DNA better, so the J call may be wrong. Germline CDR1 and CDR2: SGHRS and YFSETQ. This CDR3 spans 15 amino acids.

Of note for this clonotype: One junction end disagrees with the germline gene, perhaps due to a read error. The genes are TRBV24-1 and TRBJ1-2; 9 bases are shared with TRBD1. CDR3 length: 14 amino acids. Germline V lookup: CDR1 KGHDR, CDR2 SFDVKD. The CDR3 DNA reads TGTGCCACCAGTGATTCCGGGACAGGGCTTGGCCACACCTTC. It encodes CATSDSGTGLGHTF.

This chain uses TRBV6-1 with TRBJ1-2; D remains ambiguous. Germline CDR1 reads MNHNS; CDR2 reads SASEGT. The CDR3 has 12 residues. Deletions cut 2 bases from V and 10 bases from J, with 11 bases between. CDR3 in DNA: TGTGCCAGCAGTGAATATTCCCAGGACTACACCTTC. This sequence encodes CASSEYSQDYTF.

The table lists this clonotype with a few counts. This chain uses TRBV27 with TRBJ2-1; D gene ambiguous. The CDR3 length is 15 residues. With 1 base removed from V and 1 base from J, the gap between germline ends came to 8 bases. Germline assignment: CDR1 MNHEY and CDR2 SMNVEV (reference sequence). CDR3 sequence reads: CASSLYSESYNEQFF. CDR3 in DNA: TGTGCCAGCAGTTTATACTCCGAATCCTACAATGAGCAGTTCTTC.

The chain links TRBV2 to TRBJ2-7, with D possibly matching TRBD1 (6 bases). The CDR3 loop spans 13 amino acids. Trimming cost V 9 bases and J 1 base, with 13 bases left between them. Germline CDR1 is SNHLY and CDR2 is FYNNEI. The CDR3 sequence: CASGRDNSYEQYF. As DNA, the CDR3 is TGTGCCAGTGGCCGGGACAATTCCTACGAGCAGTACTTC.

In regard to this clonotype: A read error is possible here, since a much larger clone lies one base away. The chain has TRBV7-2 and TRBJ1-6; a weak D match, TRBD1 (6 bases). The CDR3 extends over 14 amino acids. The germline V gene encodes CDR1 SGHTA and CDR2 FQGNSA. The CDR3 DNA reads TGTGCCCGCAGACGAACAGGGCCTCATTCACCCCTCCACTTT. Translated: CARRRTGPHSPLHF.

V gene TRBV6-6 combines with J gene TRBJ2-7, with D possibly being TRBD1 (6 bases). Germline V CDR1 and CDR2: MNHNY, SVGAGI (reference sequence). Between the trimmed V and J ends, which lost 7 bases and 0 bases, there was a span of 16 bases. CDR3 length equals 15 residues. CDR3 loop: CASNRGQKSSYEQYF. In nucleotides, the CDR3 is TGTGCCAGCAACCGCGGACAGAAGAGCTCCTACGAGCAGTACTTC.

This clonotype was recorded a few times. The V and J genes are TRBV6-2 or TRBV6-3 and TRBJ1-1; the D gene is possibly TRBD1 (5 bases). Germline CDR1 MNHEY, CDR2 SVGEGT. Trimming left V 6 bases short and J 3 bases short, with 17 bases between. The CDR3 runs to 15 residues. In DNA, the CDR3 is TGTGCCAGCAGAAGGGACTGGGGTCGGGACACTGAAGCTTTCTTT. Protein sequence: CASRRDWGRDTEAFF.

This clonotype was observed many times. CDR3 bases: TGCGCCAGCAGCCAAGAGACAGGGCTTGACTATGGCTACACCTTC. Its translation: CASSQETGLDYGYTF. The chain couples TRBV4-1 to TRBJ1-2; 7 nucleotides match TRBD1. The CDR3 is 15 residues long. V shed 0 bases, J shed 3 bases, and the junction held 4 bases outside the gene matches. Germline V gene data show CDR1 as MGHRA and CDR2 as YSYEKL.

The CDR3 region is CASSQEGTLAEHNEQFF. DNA of the CDR3: TGCGCCAGCAGCCAAGAGGGAACTCTAGCGGAGCACAATGAGCAGTTCTTC. This chain uses TRBV4-1 with TRBJ2-1, with 7 bases lining up with TRBD2. CDR3 length equals 17 residues. Germline CDR1 reads MGHRA; CDR2 reads YSYEKL. V shed 0 bases and J 5 bases; nucleotides not matched to a gene: 10.

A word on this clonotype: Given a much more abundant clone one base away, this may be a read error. The CDR3 nucleotides read TGTGCCAGCGGAACTAGCGGGGGCTACAATGAGCAGTACTTC. Its protein is CASGTSGGYNEQYF. The J gene is TRBJ2-5, the V gene TRBV12-3 or TRBV12-4; 11 bases agree with TRBD2. The junction had 13 bases not matched to a gene; V was cut back by 8 bases and J by 11 bases. The CDR3 is made up of 14 amino acids.

The CDR3 DNA reads TGTGCCAGCAGCTTAGAAAGGGAAAGGCACACCGGGGAGCTGTTTTTT. Residues: CASSLERERHTGELFF. The chain carries TRBV7-9 and TRBJ2-2; no definite D call. The CDR3 is 16 residues long. V lost 1 base to trimming and J lost 3 bases, with 12 bases between them. Germline V CDR1 and CDR2: SEHNR, FQNEAQ (reference sequence).

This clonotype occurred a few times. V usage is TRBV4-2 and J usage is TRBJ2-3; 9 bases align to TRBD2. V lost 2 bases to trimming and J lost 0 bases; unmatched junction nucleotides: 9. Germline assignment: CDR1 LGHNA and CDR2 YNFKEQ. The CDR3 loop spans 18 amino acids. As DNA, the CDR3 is TGTGCCAGCAGCCAACTTAGCGGGGGCCGATCTAGCACAGATACGCAGTATTTT. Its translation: CASSQLSGGRSSTDTQYF.

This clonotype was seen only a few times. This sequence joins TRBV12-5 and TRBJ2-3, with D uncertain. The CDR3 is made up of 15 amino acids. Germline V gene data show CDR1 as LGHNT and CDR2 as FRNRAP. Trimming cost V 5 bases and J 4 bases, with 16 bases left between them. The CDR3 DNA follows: TGTGCTAGTGGTGAAGGCTCTCTTGGGGCAGATACGCAGTATTTT. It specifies CASGEGSLGADTQYF.

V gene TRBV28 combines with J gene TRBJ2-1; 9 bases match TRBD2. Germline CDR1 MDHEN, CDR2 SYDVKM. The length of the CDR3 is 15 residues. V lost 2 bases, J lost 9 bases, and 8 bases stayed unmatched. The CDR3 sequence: CASSLESSGASEQFF. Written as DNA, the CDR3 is TGTGCCAGCAGTTTAGAGTCTAGCGGGGCCAGTGAGCAGTTCTTC.

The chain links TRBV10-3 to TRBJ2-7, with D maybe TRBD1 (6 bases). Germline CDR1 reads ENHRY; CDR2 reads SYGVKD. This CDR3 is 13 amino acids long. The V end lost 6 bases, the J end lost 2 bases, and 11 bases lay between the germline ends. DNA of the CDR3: TGTGCCATCAGAGCTACAGGGACCTACGAGCAGTACTTC. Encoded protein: CAIRATGTYEQYF.

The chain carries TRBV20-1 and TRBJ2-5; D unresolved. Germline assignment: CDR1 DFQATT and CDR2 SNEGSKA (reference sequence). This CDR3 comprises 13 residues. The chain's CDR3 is CSQPTGPHNEQYF. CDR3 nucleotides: TGCAGCCAACCGACCGGGCCCCACAATGAGCAGTACTTC.

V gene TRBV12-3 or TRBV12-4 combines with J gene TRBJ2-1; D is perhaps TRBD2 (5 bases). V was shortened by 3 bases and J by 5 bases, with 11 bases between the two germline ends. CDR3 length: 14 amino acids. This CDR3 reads CASSFAGRNNEQFF. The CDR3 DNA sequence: TGTGCCAGCAGTTTTGCGGGTCGGAACAATGAGCAGTTCTTC.

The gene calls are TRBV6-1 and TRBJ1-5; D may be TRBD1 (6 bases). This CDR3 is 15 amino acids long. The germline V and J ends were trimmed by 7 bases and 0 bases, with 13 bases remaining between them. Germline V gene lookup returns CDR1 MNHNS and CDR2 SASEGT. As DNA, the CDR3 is TGTGCCAGCACCGAGGGGGAGGTTAGCAATCAGCCCCAGCATTTT. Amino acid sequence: CASTEGEVSNQPQHF.

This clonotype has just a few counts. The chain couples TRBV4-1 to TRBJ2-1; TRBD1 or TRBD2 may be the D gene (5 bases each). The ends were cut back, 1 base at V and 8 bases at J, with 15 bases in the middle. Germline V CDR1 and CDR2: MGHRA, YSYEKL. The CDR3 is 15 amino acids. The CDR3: CASSQVGTQDYEQFF. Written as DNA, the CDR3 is TGCGCCAGCAGCCAAGTCGGGACCCAAGATTATGAGCAGTTCTTC.

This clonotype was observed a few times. The CDR3 is CASSQDSGLPNTEAFF. The CDR3 region has the DNA TGCGCCAGCAGCCAAGATTCCGGACTACCGAACACTGAAGCTTTCTTT. V is TRBV4-3 and J is TRBJ1-1; no firm D call. Per germline, CDR1 LGHNA and CDR2 YSLEER. Deletions cut 0 bases from V and 1 base from J, with 12 bases between. The CDR3 covers 16 residues.